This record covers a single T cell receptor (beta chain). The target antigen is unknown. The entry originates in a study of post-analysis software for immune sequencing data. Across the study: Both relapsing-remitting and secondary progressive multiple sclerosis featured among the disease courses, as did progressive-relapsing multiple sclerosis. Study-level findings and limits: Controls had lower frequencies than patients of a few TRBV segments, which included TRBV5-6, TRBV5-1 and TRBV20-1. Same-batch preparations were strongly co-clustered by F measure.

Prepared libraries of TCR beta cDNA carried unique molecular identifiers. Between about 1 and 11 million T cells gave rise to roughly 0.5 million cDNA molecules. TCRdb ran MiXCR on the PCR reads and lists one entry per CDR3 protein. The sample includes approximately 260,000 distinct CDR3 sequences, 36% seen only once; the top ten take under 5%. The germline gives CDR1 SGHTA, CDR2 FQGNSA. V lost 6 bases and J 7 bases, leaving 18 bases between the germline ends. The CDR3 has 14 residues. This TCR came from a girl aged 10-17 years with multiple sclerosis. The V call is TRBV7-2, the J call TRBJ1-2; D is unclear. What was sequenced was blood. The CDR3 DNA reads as TGTGCCAGCAGTCCACCCCGCTCTGTCTGTGGCTACACCTTC. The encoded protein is CASSPPRSVCGYTF.